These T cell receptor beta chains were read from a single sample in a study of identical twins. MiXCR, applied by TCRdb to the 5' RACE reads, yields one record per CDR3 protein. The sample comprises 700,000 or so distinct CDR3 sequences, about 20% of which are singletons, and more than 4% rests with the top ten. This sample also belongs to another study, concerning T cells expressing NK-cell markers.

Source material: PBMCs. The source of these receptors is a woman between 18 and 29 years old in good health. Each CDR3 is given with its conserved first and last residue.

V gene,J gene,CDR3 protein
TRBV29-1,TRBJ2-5,CSVRDRVGETQYF
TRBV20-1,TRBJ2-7,CSATGTSGRLAYEQYF
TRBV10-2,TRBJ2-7,CASIGGLATRHEQYF
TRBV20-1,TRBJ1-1,CSATQGGLNTEAFF
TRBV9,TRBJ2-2,CASSVEAGGQRTGELFF
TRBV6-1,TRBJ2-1,CASNKVLSSYNEQFF
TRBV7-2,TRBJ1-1,CASRIIGNTEAFF
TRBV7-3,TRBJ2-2,CASSSDVGGELFF
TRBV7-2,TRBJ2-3,CASRAGGPTDTQYF
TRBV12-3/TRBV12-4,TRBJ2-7,CASSLRLEGEQYF
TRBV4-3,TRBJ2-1,CASSQRGPVAGGLFEQFF
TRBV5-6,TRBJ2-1,CASSWGAWSNEQFF
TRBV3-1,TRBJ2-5,CASSQLGTSGGLQETQYF
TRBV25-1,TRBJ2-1,CASSDETSELQFF
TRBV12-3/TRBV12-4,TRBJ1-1,CASSLKGRLRAFF
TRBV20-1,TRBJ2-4,CSANTGSGAKNIQYF
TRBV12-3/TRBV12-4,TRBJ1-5,CASSYTKQGNQPQHF
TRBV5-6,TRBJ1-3,CASSLDWRSGNTIYF
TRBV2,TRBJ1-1,CASGTFGTEAFF
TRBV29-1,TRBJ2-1,CSWASGVYNEQFF
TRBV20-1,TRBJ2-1,CSANSASGRANEQFF
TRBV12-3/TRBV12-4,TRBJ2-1,CASSLRLIEQFF
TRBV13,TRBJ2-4,CASSLGWGIPFPETLILAKNIQYF
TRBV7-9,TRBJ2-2,CASSPGQGDGELFF
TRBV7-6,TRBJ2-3,CASSLTGDLTDTQYF
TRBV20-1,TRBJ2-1,CSAPRGGPSYNEQFF
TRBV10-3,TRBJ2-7,CAIGRVYEQYF
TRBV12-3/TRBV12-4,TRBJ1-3,CASSFRGPSGNTIYF
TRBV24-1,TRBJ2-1,CATSDPRDRVNEQFF
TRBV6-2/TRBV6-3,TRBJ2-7,CASSTKPGLVYEQYF
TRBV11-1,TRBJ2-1,CASSSKQGPGQTYNEQFF
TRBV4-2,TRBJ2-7,CASSQLGTDYEQYF
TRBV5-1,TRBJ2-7,CASSLEQGRNYEQYF
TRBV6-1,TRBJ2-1,CASSGLLAGTYNEQFF
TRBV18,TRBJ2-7,CASSRGTDNYEQYF
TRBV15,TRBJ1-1,CATSPEGYREAFF
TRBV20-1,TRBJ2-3,CSATGLAGGTSTDTQYF
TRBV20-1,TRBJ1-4,CSAIRTVREKLFF
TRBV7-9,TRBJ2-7,CASSALTSGYSYEQYF
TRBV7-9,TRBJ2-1,CASSPQGRALNEQFF
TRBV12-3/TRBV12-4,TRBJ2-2,CASSPGRANTGELFF
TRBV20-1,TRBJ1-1,CSASIRSAYEAFF
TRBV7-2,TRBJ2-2,CASSLSGLAIGELFF
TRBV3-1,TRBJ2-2,CASSRQANTGELFF
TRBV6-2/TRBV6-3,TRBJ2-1,CAGRLAGPPSEQFF
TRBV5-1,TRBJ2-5,CASSFGMQETQYF
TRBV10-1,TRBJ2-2,CASRSQQTGELFF
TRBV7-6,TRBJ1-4,CASSLETGLQKLFF
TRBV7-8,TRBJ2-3,CASSSRRWSSTDTQYF
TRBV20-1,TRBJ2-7,CSAKEGLDEQYF